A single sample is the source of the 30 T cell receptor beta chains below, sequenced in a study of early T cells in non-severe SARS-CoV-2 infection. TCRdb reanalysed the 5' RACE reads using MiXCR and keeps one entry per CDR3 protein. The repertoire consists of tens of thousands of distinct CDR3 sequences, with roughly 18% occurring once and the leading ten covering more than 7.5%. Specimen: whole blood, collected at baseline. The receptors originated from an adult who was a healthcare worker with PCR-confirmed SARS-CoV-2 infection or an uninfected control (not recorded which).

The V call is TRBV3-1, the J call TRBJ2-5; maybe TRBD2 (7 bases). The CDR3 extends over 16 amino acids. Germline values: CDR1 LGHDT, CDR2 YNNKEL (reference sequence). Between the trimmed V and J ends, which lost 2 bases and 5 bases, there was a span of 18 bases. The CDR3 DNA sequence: TGTGCCAGCAGCCAACGGTCGGGGGGCGGACGCGAGACCCAGTACTTC. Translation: CASSQRSGGGRETQYF.

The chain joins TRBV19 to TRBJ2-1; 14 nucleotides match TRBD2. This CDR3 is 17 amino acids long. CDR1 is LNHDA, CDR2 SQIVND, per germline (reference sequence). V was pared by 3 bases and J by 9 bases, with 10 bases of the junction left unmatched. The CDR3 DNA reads TGTGCCAGTAGTATCGGACTAGCGGGGGGACCCAGGGGTGAGCAGTTCTTC. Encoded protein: CASSIGLAGGPRGEQFF.

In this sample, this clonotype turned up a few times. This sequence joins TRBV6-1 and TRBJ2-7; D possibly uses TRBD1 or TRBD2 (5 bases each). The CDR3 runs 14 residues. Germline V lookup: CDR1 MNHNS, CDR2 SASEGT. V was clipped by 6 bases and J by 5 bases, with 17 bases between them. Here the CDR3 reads CASRVSGYGDEQYF. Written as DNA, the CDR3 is TGTGCCAGCAGGGTCTCAGGGTACGGGGACGAGCAGTACTTC.

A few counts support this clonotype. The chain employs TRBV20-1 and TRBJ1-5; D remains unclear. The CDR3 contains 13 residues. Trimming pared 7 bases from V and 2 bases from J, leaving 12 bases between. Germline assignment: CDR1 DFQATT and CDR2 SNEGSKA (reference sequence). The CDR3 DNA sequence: TGCAGTGGCATTACTCAGGGCAATCAGCCCCAGCATTTT. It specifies CSGITQGNQPQHF.

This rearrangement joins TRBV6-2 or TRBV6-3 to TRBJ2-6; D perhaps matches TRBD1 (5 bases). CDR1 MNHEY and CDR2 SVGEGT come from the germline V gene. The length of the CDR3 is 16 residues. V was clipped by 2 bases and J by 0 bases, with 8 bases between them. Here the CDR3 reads CASSYLTGSGANVLTF. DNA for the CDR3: TGTGCCAGCAGTTACCTAACAGGCTCTGGGGCCAACGTCCTGACTTTC.

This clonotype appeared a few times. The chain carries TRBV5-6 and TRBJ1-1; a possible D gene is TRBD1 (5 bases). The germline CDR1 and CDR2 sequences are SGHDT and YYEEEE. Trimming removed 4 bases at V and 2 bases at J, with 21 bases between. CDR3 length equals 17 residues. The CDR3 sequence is CASSRPGRLETNTEAFF. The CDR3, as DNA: TGTGCCAGCAGCCGCCCGGGACGGCTCGAGACCAACACTGAAGCTTTCTTT.

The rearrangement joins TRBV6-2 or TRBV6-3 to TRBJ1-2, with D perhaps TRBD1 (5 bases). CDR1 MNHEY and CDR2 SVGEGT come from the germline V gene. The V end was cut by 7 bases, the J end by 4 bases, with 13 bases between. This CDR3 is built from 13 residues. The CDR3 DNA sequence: TGTGCCAGCAAGGTGCAGGGAAGCTATGGCTACACCTTC. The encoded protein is CASKVQGSYGYTF.

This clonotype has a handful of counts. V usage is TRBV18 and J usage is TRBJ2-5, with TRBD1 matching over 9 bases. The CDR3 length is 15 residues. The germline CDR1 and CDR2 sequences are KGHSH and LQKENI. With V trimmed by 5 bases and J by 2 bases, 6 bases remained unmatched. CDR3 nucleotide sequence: TGTGCCAGCTCATCGGGACAGGGAACGCAAGAGACCCAGTACTTC. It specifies CASSSGQGTQETQYF.

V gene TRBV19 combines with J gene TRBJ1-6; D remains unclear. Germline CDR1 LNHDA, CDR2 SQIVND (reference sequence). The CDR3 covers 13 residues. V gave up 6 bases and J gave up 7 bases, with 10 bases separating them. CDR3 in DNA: TGTGCCAGTAGACCCAGTCTCAATTCACCCCTCCACTTT. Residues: CASRPSLNSPLHF.

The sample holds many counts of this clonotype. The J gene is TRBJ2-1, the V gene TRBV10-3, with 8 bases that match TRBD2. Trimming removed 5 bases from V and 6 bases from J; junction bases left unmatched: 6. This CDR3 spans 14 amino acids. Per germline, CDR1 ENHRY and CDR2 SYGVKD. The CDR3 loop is CAISSGGPVNEQFF. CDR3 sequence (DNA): TGTGCCATCAGTAGCGGGGGTCCGGTCAATGAGCAGTTCTTC.

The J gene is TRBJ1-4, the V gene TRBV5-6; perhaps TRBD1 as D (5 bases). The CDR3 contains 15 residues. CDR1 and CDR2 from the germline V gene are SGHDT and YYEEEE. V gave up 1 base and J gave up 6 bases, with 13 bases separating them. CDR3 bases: TGTGCCAGCAGCTTGACCAGGGCATTTGATGAAAAACTGTTTTTT. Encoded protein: CASSLTRAFDEKLFF.

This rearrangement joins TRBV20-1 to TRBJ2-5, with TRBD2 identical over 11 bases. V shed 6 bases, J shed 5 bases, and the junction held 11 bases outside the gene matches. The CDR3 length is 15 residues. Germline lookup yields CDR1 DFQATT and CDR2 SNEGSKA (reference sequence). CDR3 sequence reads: CSARLAGSWEETQYF. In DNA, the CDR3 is TGCAGTGCCAGACTAGCGGGGAGTTGGGAGGAGACCCAGTACTTC.

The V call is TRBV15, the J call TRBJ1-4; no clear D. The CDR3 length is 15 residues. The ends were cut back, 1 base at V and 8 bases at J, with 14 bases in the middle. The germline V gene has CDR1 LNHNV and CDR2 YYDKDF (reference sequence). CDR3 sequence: CATSRVVASGEKLFF. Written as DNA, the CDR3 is TGTGCCACCAGCAGAGTTGTTGCGAGTGGGGAAAAACTGTTTTTT.

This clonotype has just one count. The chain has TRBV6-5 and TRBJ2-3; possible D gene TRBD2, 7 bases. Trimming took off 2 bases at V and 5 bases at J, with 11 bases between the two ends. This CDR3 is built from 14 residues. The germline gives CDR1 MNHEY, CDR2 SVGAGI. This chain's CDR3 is CASSYGEGGDTQYF. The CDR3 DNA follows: TGTGCCAGCAGTTACGGGGAGGGGGGAGATACGCAGTATTTT.

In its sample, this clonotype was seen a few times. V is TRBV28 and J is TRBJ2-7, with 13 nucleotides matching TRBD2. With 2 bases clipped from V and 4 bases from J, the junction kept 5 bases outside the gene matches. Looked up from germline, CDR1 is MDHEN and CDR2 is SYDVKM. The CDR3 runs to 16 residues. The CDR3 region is CASSLVTSGRGYEQYF. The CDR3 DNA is TGTGCCAGCAGTTTAGTTACTAGCGGGAGGGGGTACGAGCAGTACTTC.

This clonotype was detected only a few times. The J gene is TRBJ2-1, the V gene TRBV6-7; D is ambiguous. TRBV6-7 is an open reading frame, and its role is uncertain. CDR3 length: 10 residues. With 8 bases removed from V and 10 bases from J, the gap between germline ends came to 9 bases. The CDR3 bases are TGTGCCAGCGGGCAGGAGGAGCAGTTCTTC. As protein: CASGQEEQFF.

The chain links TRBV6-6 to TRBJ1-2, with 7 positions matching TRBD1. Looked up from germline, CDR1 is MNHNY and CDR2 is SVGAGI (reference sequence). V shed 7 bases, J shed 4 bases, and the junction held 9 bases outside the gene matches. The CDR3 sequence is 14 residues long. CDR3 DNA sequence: TGTGCCAGCACTAAACCGGGACAGCTCTATGGCTACACCTTC. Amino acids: CASTKPGQLYGYTF.

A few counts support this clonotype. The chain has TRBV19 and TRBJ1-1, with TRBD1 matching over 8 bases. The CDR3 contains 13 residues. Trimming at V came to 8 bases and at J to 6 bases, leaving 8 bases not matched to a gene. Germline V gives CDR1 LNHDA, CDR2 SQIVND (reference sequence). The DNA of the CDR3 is TGTGCCAGTGAACAGGGGGGTACTCCTGAAGCTTTCTTT. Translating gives CASEQGGTPEAFF.

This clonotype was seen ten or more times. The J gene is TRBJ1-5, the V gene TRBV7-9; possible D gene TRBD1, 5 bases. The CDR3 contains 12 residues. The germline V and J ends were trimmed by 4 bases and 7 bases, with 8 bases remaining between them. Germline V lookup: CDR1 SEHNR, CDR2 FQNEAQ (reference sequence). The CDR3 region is CASSSQGQPQHF. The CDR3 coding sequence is TGTGCCAGCAGCTCCCAGGGACAGCCCCAGCATTTT.

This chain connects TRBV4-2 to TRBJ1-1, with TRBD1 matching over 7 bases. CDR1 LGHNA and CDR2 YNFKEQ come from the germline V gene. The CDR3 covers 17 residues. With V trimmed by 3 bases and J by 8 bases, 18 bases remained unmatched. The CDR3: CASSQDRRTGQEVEAFF. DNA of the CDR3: TGTGCCAGCAGCCAGGACCGACGGACAGGTCAAGAGGTCGAAGCTTTCTTT.

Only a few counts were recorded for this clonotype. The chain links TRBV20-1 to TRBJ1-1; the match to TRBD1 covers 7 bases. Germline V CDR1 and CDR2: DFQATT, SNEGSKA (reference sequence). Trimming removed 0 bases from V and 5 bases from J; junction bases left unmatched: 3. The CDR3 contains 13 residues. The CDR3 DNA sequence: TGCAGTGCTAGAGAGGACAGGAGGACTGAAGCTTTCTTT. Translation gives CSAREDRRTEAFF.

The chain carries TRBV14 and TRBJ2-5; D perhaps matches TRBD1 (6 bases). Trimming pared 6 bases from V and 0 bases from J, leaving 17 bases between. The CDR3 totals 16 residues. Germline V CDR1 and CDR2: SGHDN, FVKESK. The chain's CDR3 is CASSKTGNTHQETQYF. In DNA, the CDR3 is TGTGCCAGCAGTAAAACAGGGAATACGCACCAAGAGACCCAGTACTTC.

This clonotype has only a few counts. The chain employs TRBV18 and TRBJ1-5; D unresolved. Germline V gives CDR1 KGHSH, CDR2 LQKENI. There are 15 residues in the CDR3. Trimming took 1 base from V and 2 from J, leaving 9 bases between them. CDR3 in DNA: TGTGCCAGCTCACCACAGGGTGGGGGCAATCAGCCCCAGCATTTT. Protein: CASSPQGGGNQPQHF.

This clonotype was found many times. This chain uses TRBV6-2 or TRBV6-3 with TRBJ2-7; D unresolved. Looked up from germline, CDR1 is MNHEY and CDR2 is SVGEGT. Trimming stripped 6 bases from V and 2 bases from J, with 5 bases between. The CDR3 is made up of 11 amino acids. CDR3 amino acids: CASSWTYEQYF. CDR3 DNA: TGTGCCAGCAGCTGGACCTACGAGCAGTACTTC.

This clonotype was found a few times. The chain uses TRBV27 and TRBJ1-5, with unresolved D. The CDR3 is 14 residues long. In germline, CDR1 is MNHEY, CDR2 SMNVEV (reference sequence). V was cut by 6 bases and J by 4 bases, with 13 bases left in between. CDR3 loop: CASSYGSGNQPQHF. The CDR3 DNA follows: TGTGCCAGCAGCTACGGCTCGGGGAATCAGCCCCAGCATTTT.

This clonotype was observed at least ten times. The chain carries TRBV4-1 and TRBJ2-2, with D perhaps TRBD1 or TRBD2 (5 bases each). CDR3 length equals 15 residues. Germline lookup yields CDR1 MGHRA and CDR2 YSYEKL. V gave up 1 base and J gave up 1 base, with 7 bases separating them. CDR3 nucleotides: TGCGCCAGCAGCCAAGCGGGACGGAACACCGGGGAGCTGTTTTTT. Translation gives CASSQAGRNTGELFF.

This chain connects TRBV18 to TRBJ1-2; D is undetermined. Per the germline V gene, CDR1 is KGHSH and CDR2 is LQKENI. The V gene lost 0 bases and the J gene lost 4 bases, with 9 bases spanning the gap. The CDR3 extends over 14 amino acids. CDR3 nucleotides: TGTGCCAGCTCACCACCAACGGGCGGCTATGGCTACACCTTC. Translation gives CASSPPTGGYGYTF.

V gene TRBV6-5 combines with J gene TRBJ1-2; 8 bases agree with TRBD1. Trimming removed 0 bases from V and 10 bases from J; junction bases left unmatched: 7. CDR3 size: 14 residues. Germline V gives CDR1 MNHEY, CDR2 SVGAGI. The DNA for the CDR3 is TGTGCCAGCAGTTACTCCGTGGGACAGGCCCACTACACCTTC. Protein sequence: CASSYSVGQAHYTF.

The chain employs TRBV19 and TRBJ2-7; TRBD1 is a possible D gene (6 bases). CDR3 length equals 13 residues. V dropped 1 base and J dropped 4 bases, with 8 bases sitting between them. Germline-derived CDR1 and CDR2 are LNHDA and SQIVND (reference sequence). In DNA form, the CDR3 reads TGTGCCAGTAGTATAGCCGGGACATACGAGCAGTACTTC. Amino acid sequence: CASSIAGTYEQYF.

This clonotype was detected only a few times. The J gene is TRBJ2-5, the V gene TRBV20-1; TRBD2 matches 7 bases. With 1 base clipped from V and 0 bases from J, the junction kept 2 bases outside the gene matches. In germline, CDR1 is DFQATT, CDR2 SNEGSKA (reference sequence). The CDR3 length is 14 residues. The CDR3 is CSARASGYQETQYF. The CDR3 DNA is TGCAGTGCTAGAGCTAGCGGCTACCAAGAGACCCAGTACTTC.